A single sample is the source of the 4 T cell receptor beta chains below, sequenced in a study of response to subunit inactivated influenza vaccine. One entry per CDR3 protein results from TCRdb running MiXCR on the RT-PCR reads. The sample yields almost 600,000 distinct CDR3 sequences, approximately 15% seen once. The source was PBMCs from blood, collected 11 to 12 days after vaccination. The source is a man between 50 and 59 years old who received an inactivated influenza vaccine.

This clonotype has just a few counts. This chain connects TRBV7-9 to TRBJ2-1; D unclear. The CDR3 has 13 residues. Germline CDR1 reads SEHNR; CDR2 reads FQNEAQ (reference sequence). V was pared by 2 bases and J by 7 bases, with 9 bases between. DNA of the CDR3: TGTGCCAGCAGCTTATTCCAGGAGAATGAGCAGTTCTTC. Translation gives CASSLFQENEQFF.

This clonotype was observed a handful of times. The chain recombines TRBV11-2 with TRBJ2-3; D remains unclear. This CDR3 spans 15 amino acids. The V end was cut by 4 bases, the J end by 0 bases, with 11 bases between. The V gene's germline CDR1 is SGHAT and CDR2 FQNNGV. This CDR3 is CASSSTGASTDTQYF. The CDR3 nucleotides read TGTGCCAGCAGCTCTACTGGTGCTAGCACAGATACGCAGTATTTT. Supplemented by reference TRBV11-2 and TRBJ2-3, the full variable domain reads EAGVAQSPRYKIIEKRQSVAFWCNPISGHATLYWYQQILGQGPKLLIQFQNNGVVDDSQLPKDRFSAERLKGVDSTLKIQPAKLEDSAVYLCASSSTGASTDTQYFGPGTRLTVL.

The rearrangement uses TRBV7-8 and TRBJ2-1; D is perhaps TRBD2 (7 bases). Germline CDR1 SGHVS, CDR2 FQNEAQ. V was clipped by 5 bases and J by 2 bases, with 16 bases between them. The CDR3 has 16 residues. As DNA, the CDR3 is TGTGCCAGCAGCCCACTGAAGGGGGGGGCCTACAATGAGCAGTTCTTC. Its translation: CASSPLKGGAYNEQFF.

The V and J genes are TRBV27 and TRBJ2-2; 14 positions match TRBD2. Germline V gene lookup returns CDR1 MNHEY and CDR2 SMNVEV (reference sequence). V lost 6 bases, J lost 7 bases, and 7 bases stayed unmatched. CDR3 length: 16 residues. The CDR3 sequence is CASSQGLAGVGGELFF. The DNA for the CDR3 is TGTGCCAGCAGCCAGGGACTAGCGGGAGTTGGCGGGGAGCTGTTTTTT.